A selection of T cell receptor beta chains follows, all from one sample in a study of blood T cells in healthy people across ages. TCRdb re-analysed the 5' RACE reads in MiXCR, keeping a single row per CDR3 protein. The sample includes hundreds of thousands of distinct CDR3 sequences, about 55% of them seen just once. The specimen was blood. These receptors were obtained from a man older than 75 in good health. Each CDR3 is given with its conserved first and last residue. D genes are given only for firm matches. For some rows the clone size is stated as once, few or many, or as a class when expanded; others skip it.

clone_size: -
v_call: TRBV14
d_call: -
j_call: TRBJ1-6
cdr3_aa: CASSFTGRRSPLHF
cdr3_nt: TGTGCCAGCAGCTTCACAGGGAGGCGTTCACCCCTCCACTTT

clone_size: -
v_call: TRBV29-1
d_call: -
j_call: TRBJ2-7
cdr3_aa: CSAKKGDSYEQYF
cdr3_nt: TGCAGCGCCAAAAAAGGGGACTCCTACGAGCAGTACTTC

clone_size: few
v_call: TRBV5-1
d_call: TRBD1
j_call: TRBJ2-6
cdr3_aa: CASTTDRAGANVLTF
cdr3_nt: TGCGCCAGCACCACGGACAGGGCTGGGGCCAACGTCCTGACTTTC

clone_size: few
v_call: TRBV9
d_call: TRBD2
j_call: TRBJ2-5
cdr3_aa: CASSPLPGGETQYF
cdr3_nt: TGTGCCAGCAGCCCCCTCCCGGGAGGAGAGACCCAGTACTTC

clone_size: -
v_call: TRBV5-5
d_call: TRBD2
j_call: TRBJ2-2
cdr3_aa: CASSLEGGLAGTSVGELFF
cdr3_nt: TGTGCCAGCAGCTTGGAGGGGGGATTAGCGGGAACGTCCGTCGGGGAGCTGTTTTTT

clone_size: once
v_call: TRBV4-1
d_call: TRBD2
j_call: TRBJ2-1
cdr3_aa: CASSQGGTSWSWRFF
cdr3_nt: TGCGCCAGCAGCCAAGGGGGGACTAGCTGGTCGTGGCGGTTCTTC

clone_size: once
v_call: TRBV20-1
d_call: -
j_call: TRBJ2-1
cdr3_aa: CSARKSNEQFF
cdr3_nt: TGCAGTGCTAGGAAGAGCAATGAGCAGTTCTTC

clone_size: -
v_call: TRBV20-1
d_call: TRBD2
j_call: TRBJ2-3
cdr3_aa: CSARSRLAASTDTQYF
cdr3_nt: TGCAGTGCTAGATCTAGACTAGCGGCTAGCACAGATACGCAGTATTTT

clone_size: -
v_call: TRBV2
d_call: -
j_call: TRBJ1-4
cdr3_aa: CASSLRGRSTNEKLFF
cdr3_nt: TGTGCCAGCAGTCTCCGAGGACGGTCAACTAATGAAAAACTGTTTTTT

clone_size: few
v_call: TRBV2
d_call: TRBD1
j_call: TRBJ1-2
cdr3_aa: CAGQGAVGYTF
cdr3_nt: TGTGCCGGACAGGGGGCGGTTGGCTACACCTTC

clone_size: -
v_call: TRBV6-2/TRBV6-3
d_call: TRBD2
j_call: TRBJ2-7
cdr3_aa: CASTWGGTSGTYEQYF
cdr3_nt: TGTGCCAGCACTTGGGGAGGGACTAGCGGTACCTACGAGCAGTACTTC

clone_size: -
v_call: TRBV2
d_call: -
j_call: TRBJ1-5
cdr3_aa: CASSEEGRRGNQPQHF
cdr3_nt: TGTGCCAGCAGTGAAGAGGGGAGGAGGGGGAATCAGCCCCAGCATTTT